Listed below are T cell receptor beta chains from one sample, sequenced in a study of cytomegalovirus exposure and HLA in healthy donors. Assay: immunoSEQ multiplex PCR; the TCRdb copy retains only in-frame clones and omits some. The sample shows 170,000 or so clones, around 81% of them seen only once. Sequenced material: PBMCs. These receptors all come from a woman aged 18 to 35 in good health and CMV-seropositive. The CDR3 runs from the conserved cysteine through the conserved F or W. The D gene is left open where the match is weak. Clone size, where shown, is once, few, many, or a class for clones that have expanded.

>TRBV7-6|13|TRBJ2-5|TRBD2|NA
TGTGCCAGCAGCTCTTCCGGGGGGACGACCCAGTACTTC
CASSSSGGTTQYF
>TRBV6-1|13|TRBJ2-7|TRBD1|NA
TGTGCCAGCAGAGACAGGGGGCCCTACGAGCAGTACTTC
CASRDRGPYEQYF
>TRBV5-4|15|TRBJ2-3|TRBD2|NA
TGTGCCAGCAGCTTTAGCGGGGGAGGTACAGATACGCAGTATTTT
CASSFSGGGTDTQYF
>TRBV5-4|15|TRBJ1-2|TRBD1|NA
TGTGCCAGCAGCCCTTGGGGTGGACAGGGCTATGGCTACACCTTC
CASSPWGGQGYGYTF
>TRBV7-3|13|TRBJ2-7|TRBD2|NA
TGTGCCAGCAGCACCGAGCGGGGCTACGAGCAGTACTTC
CASSTERGYEQYF
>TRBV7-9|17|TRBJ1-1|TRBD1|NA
TGTGCCAGCAGCTTATCCAGGACAGGGGGCGCGAACACTGAAGCTTTCTTT
CASSLSRTGGANTEAFF
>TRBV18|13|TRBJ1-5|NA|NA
TGTGCCAGCTCACCCCTGGAGAATCAGCCCCAGCATTTT
CASSPLENQPQHF
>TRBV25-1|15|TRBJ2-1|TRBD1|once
TGTGCCAGCAGTGATGGGGGACAGGGGGGGAATGAGCAGTTCTTC
CASSDGGQGGNEQFF
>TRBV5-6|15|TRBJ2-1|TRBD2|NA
TGTGCCAGCAGCTTGGTTAGCGGGGGGGCAACTGAGCAGTTCTTC
CASSLVSGGATEQFF
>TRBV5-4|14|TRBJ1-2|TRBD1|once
TGTGCCAGCAGCCAAACCGACAGGGGCTATGGCTACACCTTC
CASSQTDRGYGYTF
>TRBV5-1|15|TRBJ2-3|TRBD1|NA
TGCGCCAGCAGCAACGGACAGGAAAGCACAGATACGCAGTATTTT
CASSNGQESTDTQYF
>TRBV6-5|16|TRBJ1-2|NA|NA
TGTGCCAGCAGTTATGAGACCGGGGGGGGGCACTATGGCTACACCTTC
CASSYETGGGHYGYTF
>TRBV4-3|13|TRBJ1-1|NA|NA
TGCGCCAGCAGCCCCGACAAGAACACTGAAGCTTTCTTT
CASSPDKNTEAFF
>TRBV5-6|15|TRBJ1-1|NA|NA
TGTGCCAGCAGCTTCCCGCAACAGGGAAACACTGAAGCTTTCTTT
CASSFPQQGNTEAFF
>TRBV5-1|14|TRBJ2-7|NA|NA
TGCGCCAGCAGCTTCCTAGCGAGATCCTACGAGCAGTACTTC
CASSFLARSYEQYF
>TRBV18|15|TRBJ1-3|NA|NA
TGTGCCAGCTCACCGCAAGCAGGGGCAGGAAACACCATATATTTT
CASSPQAGAGNTIYF
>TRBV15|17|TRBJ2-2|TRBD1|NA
TGTGCCACCAGCAGAGATCAGGGGGCGAGGGTGGCCGGGGAGCTGTTTTTT
CATSRDQGARVAGELFF
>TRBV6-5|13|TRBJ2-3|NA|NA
TGTGCCAGCAGGGGGACTTTCACAGATACGCAGTATTTT
CASRGTFTDTQYF
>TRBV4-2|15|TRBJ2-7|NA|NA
TGTGCCAGCAGCCAAGGAGCAGGGATGAGCTACGAGCAGTACTTC
CASSQGAGMSYEQYF
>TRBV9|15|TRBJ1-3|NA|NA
TGTGCCAGCAGCGTAGAGGGGATCTCTGGAAACACCATATATTTT
CASSVEGISGNTIYF
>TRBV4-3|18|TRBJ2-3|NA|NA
TGCGCCAGCAGCCAAGATGTATTCCTAGCCGGGGGAGCAGATACGCAGTATTTT
CASSQDVFLAGGADTQYF
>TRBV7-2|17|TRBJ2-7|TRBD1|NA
TGTGCCAGCAGCTTAGTAAGCATCGGGACAGGGTCCTACGAGCAGTACTTC
CASSLVSIGTGSYEQYF
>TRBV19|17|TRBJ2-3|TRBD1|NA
TGTGCCAGTAGTACCGGGACAGGGAAGATCGGCACAGATACGCAGTATTTT
CASSTGTGKIGTDTQYF
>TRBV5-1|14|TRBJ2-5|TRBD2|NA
TGCGCCAGCAGCTTCGGGACTAGCGGGGGGACCCAGTACTTC
CASSFGTSGGTQYF
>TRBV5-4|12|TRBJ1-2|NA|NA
TGTGCCACCGCAGGGTCTGTCGGTGGCTACACCTTC
CATAGSVGGYTF
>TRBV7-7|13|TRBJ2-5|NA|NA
TGTGCCAGCAGCCGCGGACAGCAAGAGACCCAGTACTTC
CASSRGQQETQYF
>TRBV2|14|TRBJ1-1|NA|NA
TGTGCCAGCAGTTCTGCACAGGGATATACTGAAGCTTTCTTT
CASSSAQGYTEAFF
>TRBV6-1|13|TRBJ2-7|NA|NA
TGTGCCAGCAGTTTGGACAGACCTTACGAGCAGTACTTC
CASSLDRPYEQYF
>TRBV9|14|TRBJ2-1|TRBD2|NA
TGTGCCAGCAGCGGGGGAGGGTTCTACAATGAGCAGTTCTTC
CASSGGGFYNEQFF
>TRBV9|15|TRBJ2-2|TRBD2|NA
TGTGCCAGCAGCACTCGGACTAGCGGGACCGGGGAGCTGTTTTTT
CASSTRTSGTGELFF
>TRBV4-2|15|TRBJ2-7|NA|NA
TGTGCCAGCAGCCAAGGGCAGGGGCCGTCCTGGGAGCAGTACTTC
CASSQGQGPSWEQYF
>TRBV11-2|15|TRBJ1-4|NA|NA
TGTGCCAGCAGCTTAGGTCCGGCTACTATTGAAAAACTGTTTTTT
CASSLGPATIEKLFF
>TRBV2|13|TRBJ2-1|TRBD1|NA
TGTGCCAGCAGTGAATTGCAGGGGGCTAAGCAGTTCTTC
CASSELQGAKQFF
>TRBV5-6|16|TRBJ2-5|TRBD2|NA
TGTGCCAGCAGCCTGAGGCCTAGCGGGGCCCAAGAGACCCAGTACTTC
CASSLRPSGAQETQYF
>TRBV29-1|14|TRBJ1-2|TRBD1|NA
TGCAGCGTTGAACGAGGGACAGGCGTTTATGGCTACACCTTC
CSVERGTGVYGYTF
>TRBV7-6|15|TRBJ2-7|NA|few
TGTGCCAGCAGCTTAGCGTCCGGGGTGTTAGCCGAGCAGTACTTC
CASSLASGVLAEQYF
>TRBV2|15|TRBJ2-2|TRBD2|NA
TGTGCCAGCAGCGGGACTAGCGGGGGAACCGGGGAGCTGTTTTTT
CASSGTSGGTGELFF
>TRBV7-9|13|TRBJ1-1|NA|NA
TGTGCCAGCAGCTTACCGCCGGGCACTGAAGCTTTCTTT
CASSLPPGTEAFF
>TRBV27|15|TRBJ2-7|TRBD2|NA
TGTGCCAGCAGACCCCGACTAGCAGGTACCTACGAGCAGTACTTC
CASRPRLAGTYEQYF
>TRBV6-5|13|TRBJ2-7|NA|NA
TGTGCCAGCAGTCAGGGACGGGGGTCCGAGCAGTACTTC
CASSQGRGSEQYF
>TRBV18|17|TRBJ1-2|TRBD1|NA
TGTGCCAGCTCACCAATCGGACAGGGAGATTCTAACTATGGCTACACCTTC
CASSPIGQGDSNYGYTF
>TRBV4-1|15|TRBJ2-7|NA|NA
TGCGCCAGCAGCCAAGGAGGGCAGCCCTCCTACGAGCAGTACTTC
CASSQGGQPSYEQYF
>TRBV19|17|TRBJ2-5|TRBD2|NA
TGTGCCAGTAGTGTAGGCACTAGCGGGGGGGCAGGCGAGACCCAGTACTTC
CASSVGTSGGAGETQYF
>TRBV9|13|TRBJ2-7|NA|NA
TGTGCCAGCAGCGTAGGCCAGTCTGACGAGCAGTACTTC
CASSVGQSDEQYF
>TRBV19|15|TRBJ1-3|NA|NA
TGTGCCAGTAGTATTATTGCGTGGTCTGGAAACACCATATATTTT
CASSIIAWSGNTIYF
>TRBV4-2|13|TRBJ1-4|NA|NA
TGTGCCAGCAAGGGGGGAGGGGACGAAAAACTGTTTTTT
CASKGGGDEKLFF
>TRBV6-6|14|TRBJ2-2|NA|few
TGTGCCAGCAGTTCGGCGACAGTCACCGGGGAGCTGTTTTTT
CASSSATVTGELFF
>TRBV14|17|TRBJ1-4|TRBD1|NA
TGTGCCAGCAGCCCGTTAAACAGGGGCCCCAGGTTTGGAAAACTGTTTTTT
CASSPLNRGPRFGKLFF
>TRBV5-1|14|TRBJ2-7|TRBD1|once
TGCGCCAGCGGGGAGGGACAGGGGCTTTTCGAGCAGTACTTC
CASGEGQGLFEQYF
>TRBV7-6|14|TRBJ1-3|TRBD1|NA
TGTGCCAGCAGCTTAGAGGGACAGGCCGACACCATATATTTT
CASSLEGQADTIYF